This T cell receptor (beta chain) was identified in a study of T cell responses to AZD1222 COVID-19 vaccine (dated by TCRdb to the early 2020s). Regarding the study in general: AZD1222 recipients with second doses at about 4 weeks or about 12 weeks were pooled, because spike-specific TCR depth and breadth did not differ between schedules. TCR sequencing covered roughly 230 trial participants: 207 given two doses of AZD1222 and about 26 given two doses of MenACWY control vaccine. Trial participants were enrolled into age subgroups of 18-55, 56-69 and 70-plus years, which contained about 150, 27 and 61 TCR-sequenced participants, respectively.

Sample time point, as interpreted from the label and publication: baseline before first vaccination. Vaccinee samples were obtained from the UK trials COV001 and COV002, which included a single-blind randomized controlled phase 2/3 trial of AZD1222 (ChAdOx1 nCoV-19) in healthy adults. Trial participant PBMC samples were collected at day 0 and day 28 after the second dose for TCRbeta chain sequencing. The CDR3 regions of human TCRbeta chains were subjected to immunosequencing. As for the original processing: Repertoire TCRs were checked for matches against a reference library of SARS-CoV-2-specific TCRs that had been generated using the MIRA antigen-specificity platform. Breadth was defined as the fraction of unique TCRs that were SARS-CoV-2-associated. Depth was defined as the fraction of total T cells that were SARS-CoV-2-associated. Using the MIRA data, each spike-specific TCR was assigned both to the spike region to which the TCR was reactive and to a CD4 or CD8 class. Log10-transformed breadth and depth values were compared by one-way ANOVA with Sidak's multiple comparisons tests. TCRdb holds this immuneACCESS table with in-frame rearrangements only. Some clones are missing; in checked studies, unresolved V genes explain under half, and the rest has no known cause. Clone size and the V and J calls come from that table; the DNA yielded D and trimming. Present in this sample are around 130,000 clones, 89% of which were seen just once. The leading ten clones occupy approximately 4.5% of the sample.

As to this clone: Its binding antigen is unknown. Per-base quality was not reported, and no clone a single base away is much larger than it.

General conclusions and limits of the study: Because no samples from the day 14 peak response were available, repertoires could be characterized only after the peak T cell response. Participants were mostly white British, with more females than males. The authors suggested clonal diversity may have been underestimated. The 56-69-year group was small, and its depth increase did not reach significance, likely because of low power. The vaccine-associated CD4 TCRs covered the entire spike protein, and the dominant responses fell in regions 160-218 and 743-854. Spike-specific TCR breadth and depth rose significantly after two AZD1222 doses compared with day 0 and with MenACWY recipients. Reportedly, almost half of the unique spike-specific TCRs recognized epitopes lying outside the regions that are mutated in the B.1.351 and B.1.1.7 variants. Conclusions about previously exposed vaccinees are limited, since just a handful of AZD1222 recipients were seropositive for SARS-CoV-2 at baseline.

The sample in question was peripheral blood, obtained on day 0 of AZD1222 vaccination. This receptor was obtained from an adult in good health.

The CDR3 in this case is CASSLGTGFREKLFF. In nucleotides, the sequence is TGTGCCAGCAGTTTAGGGACGGGGTTTAGGGAAAAACTGTTTTTT. This receptor chain uses TRBV28 and TRBJ1-4; a tentative D match to TRBD1 spans 5 bases. V sheds 2 bases and J sheds 8 bases, leaving 15 bases between their ends. The CDR3 goes from the cysteine to the phenylalanine over 15 residues. Of the read, only the CDR3 DNA is kept; its 45 bases are in frame from base 1. The germline V gene supplies CDR1 MDHEN and CDR2 SYDVKM.